This T cell receptor beta chain was obtained from a study of radiation and T cells in renal cell carcinoma. This table comes from immunoSEQ multiplex PCR, and its TCRdb copy is limited to in-frame clones, with some not included. Counted here are around 16,000 clones, approximately 53% occurring once; the ten biggest clones make up 11%. Treatment specified: treatment-naive control, cytoreductive nephrectomy. Controls included 4 female and roughly 12 male donors, resected 2011 to 2014. As concerns this clone: Its antigen is as yet unknown.

There are 17 residues in the CDR3. J lost 3 bases, V lost 3 bases, and 10 bases had no gene match. Germline CDR1 and CDR2: SNHLY and FYNNEI. General study points: Only small tumor regions of 0.95 to 1 g were sampled. Compared with controls, irradiated tumors showed greater TCR clonality.

Specimen: tumor tissue, collected from a patient whose treatment was nephrectomy without radiotherapy. The V call is TRBV2, the J call TRBJ2-7; the match to TRBD2 covers 11 bases. This receptor was taken from a middle-aged man with renal cell carcinoma. This chain's CDR3 is CASSERSSGRIFYEQYF. The DNA of the CDR3 is TGTGCCAGCAGTGAGCGATCTAGCGGGAGGATATTCTACGAGCAGTACTTC.